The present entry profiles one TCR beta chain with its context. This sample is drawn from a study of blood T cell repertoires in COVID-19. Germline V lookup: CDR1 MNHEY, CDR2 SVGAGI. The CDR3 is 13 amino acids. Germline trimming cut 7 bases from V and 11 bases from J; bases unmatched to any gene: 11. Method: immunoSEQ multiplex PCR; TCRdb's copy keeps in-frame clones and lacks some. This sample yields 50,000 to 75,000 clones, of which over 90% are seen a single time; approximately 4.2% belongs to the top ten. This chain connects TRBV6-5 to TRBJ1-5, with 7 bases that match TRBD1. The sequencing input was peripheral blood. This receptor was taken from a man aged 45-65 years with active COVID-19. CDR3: CASTQDRKRTQHF. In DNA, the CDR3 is TGTGCCAGCACTCAGGACAGGAAGAGAACCCAGCATTTT.